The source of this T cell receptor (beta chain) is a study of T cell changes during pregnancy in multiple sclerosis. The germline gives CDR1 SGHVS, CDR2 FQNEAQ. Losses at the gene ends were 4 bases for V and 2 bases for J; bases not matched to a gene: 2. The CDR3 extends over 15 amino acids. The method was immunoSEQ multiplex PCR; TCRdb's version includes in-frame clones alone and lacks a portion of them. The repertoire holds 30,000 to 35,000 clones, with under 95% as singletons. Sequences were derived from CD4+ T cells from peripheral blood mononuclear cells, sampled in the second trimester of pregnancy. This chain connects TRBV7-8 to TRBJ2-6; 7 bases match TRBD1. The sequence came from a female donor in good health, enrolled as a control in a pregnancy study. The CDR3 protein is CASSSTGAGANVLTF. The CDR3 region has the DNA TGTGCCAGCAGCTCAACAGGGGCTGGGGCCAACGTCCTGACTTTC.